This T cell receptor beta chain was observed in a study of CD8+ T cells in alopecia areata. The study, taken as a whole, reports: With patients, TCR sharing proved less clear than in mice, a difference possibly related to HLA.

A note on this clone: Its antigen is still unknown.

It was cDNA, reverse transcribed from extracted RNA, that served as the sequencing template. Only in-frame clones appear in the TCRdb table, and some are missing; sequencing was by immunoSEQ multiplex PCR. The sample includes around 100,000 clones, 45% to 60% of them seen just once. Trimming cost V 4 bases and J 0 bases, with 15 bases left between them. The CDR3 consists of 16 residues. Germline-derived CDR1 and CDR2 are MGHDK and SYGVNS. This TCR was recovered from a human donor in good health. The chain is built from TRBV25-1 and TRBJ2-5, with no clear D. Sequences were obtained from CD4+ T cells sorted from blood. For the CDR3, the DNA is TGTGCCAGCAGTGCCCATCAGGTGCTTAACCAAGAGACCCAGTACTTC. This gives the protein CASSAHQVLNQETQYF.